This entry concerns a single TCR beta chain. This record belongs to a study of blood T cell repertoires in COVID-19. Overall study context: Acute and convalescent COVID-19 samples came from the United States, Italy and Spain. PBMCs, B-cell-depleted T cells, or T cells provided the cDNA or gDNA that made up the material.

The CDR3 spans 14 residues. CDR1 and CDR2 from the germline V gene are MNHEY and SVGEGT. Trimming shortened V by 0 bases and J by 4 bases, and 9 bases separated the two germline ends. Data came from immunoSEQ multiplex PCR; TCRdb stores just in-frame clones and leaves some out. The sample yields some 29,000 clones, about 92% seen once. Sequencing input: peripheral blood. The rearrangement uses TRBV6-2 or TRBV6-3 and TRBJ1-2, with D perhaps matching TRBD1 (6 bases). The sequence was collected from a man in his 70s with active or convalescent COVID-19. CDR3 region: CASSYSGAGYGYTF. CDR3 sequence (DNA): TGTGCCAGCAGTTACTCGGGGGCAGGCTATGGCTACACCTTC.